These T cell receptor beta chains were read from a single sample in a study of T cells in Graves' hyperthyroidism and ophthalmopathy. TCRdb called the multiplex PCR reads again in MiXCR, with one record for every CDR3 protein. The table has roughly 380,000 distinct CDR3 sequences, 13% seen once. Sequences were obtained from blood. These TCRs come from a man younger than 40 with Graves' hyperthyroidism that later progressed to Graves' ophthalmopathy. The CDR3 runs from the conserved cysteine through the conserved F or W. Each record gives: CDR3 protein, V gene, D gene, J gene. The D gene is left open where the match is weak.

CASSLGQWSYEQYF,TRBV12-3/TRBV12-4,TRBD1,TRBJ2-7
CASSPTGTMNTEAFF,TRBV12-3/TRBV12-4,TRBD1,TRBJ1-1
CASSLGVFQGAREKLFF,TRBV11-3,TRBD1,TRBJ1-4
CSARDREGGNEQFF,TRBV20-1,TRBD2,TRBJ2-1
CASSQERYNQYFADTQYF,TRBV5-5,.,TRBJ2-3
CAIHSKQFF,TRBV6-1,.,TRBJ2-1
CASSTPQGVDTEAFF,TRBV5-4,TRBD1,TRBJ1-1
CASSQVAARLDTQYF,TRBV4-2,.,TRBJ2-3
CATSSKQGKDTEAFF,TRBV15,TRBD1,TRBJ1-1
CACLTRTDTEAFF,TRBV30,.,TRBJ1-1
CSVPGDQGGGYTF,TRBV29-1,TRBD1,TRBJ1-2
CASGTGMNTEAFF,TRBV6-1,.,TRBJ1-1
CAISERNGGGAGKYGYTF,TRBV10-3,.,TRBJ1-2
CASSTDRSTWELFF,TRBV19,.,TRBJ2-2
CASSLLATPADTQYF,TRBV7-9,.,TRBJ2-3
CASSSDRGSGYTF,TRBV3-1,TRBD1,TRBJ1-2
CAINLTGANTEAFF,TRBV10-3,TRBD1,TRBJ1-1
CASSLSYNEQFF,TRBV7-9,.,TRBJ2-1
CASSFRGQYNEQFF,TRBV5-8,.,TRBJ2-1
CASSLTNSPLHF,TRBV2,.,TRBJ1-6
CASSPAVANYGYTF,TRBV12-3/TRBV12-4,.,TRBJ1-2
CASSAWGTGDYEQYF,TRBV12-3/TRBV12-4,TRBD1,TRBJ2-7
CASSQVGDYEQYF,TRBV4-2,.,TRBJ2-7
CATSDATPSSPLHF,TRBV24-1,.,TRBJ1-6
CASSLERPGNCYSNQPQHF,TRBV7-6,.,TRBJ1-5
CASSVTRSRTEAFF,TRBV11-2,.,TRBJ1-1
CASRDSPGLEQFF,TRBV6-1,TRBD2,TRBJ2-1
CASSQVQVDTEAFF,TRBV4-1,.,TRBJ1-1
CASSFQGARGYTF,TRBV7-9,TRBD1,TRBJ1-2
CASSLTGTVATGELFF,TRBV27,.,TRBJ2-2
CASSPDSFEAFF,TRBV7-2,.,TRBJ1-1
CASSEGEPSSYEQYF,TRBV6-1,.,TRBJ2-7
CSAGILETQYF,TRBV20-1,.,TRBJ2-5
CAIGRANTEAFF,TRBV10-3,.,TRBJ1-1
CASRPGGQIYGYTF,TRBV28,TRBD1,TRBJ1-2
CASRTGSTQYF,TRBV11-2,.,TRBJ2-3
CASSFIANTEAFF,TRBV12-3/TRBV12-4,.,TRBJ1-1
CASSPQGQIYNSPLHF,TRBV18,TRBD1,TRBJ1-6
CASSHWGPAPYEQYF,TRBV7-9,.,TRBJ2-7
CAGRVGRNTIYF,TRBV2,.,TRBJ1-3
CASSPRQGVQSNYGYTF,TRBV28,TRBD1,TRBJ1-2
CASSLSPFTEAFF,TRBV28,.,TRBJ1-1
CAKRQVANQPQHF,TRBV5-1,.,TRBJ1-5
CASSATSGGPYNEQFF,TRBV7-9,TRBD2,TRBJ2-1
CASSSRDRGPETQYF,TRBV13,TRBD1,TRBJ2-5
CSGHVGSNTEAFF,TRBV29-1,.,TRBJ1-1
CASSFTSLNTGELFF,TRBV13,.,TRBJ2-2
CATSDLHYNEQFF,TRBV24-1,.,TRBJ2-1
CSAYLRDRGRNEQFF,TRBV20-1,TRBD1,TRBJ2-1
CASSLGTGGNEKLFF,TRBV13,TRBD1,TRBJ1-4
CASSYSYPGRDNTEAFF,TRBV6-2/TRBV6-3,.,TRBJ1-1